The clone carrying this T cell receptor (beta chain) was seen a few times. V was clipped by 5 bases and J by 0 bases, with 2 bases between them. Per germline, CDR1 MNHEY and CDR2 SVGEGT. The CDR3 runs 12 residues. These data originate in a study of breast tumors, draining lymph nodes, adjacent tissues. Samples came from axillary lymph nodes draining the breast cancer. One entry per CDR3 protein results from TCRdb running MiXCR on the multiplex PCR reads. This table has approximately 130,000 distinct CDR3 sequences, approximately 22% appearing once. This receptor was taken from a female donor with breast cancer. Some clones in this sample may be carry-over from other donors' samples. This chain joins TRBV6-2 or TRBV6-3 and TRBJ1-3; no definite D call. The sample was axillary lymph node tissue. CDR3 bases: TGTGCCAGCAGTCGCTCTGGAAACACCATATATTTT. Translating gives CASSRSGNTIYF.